This is a list of T cell receptor beta chains from one sample in a study of cytomegalovirus exposure and HLA in healthy donors. Only in-frame clones appear in the TCRdb table, and some are missing; sequencing was by immunoSEQ multiplex PCR. The table shows 150,000 to 200,000 clones, with around 88% occurring only once. Sequenced: PBMCs. Receptors were obtained from a woman aged 18-30 years in good health and CMV-seronegative. The CDR3 runs from the conserved cysteine through the conserved F or W. The D gene is left open where the match is weak. A clone size is listed for some rows: how often the clone was seen (once, few, many), or a class if it is expanded.

d_gene,v_gene,abundance,j_gene,CDR3nt,CDR3aa
NA,TRBV29-1,NA,TRBJ1-2,TGCAGCGTTGGAACAGGGTATGGCTACACCTTC,CSVGTGYGYTF
NA,TRBV9,once,TRBJ2-5,TGTGCCAGCAGCCCCCAACTACGTCGGGAGACCCAGTACTTC,CASSPQLRRETQYF
NA,TRBV6-5,NA,TRBJ1-2,TGTGCCAGCAGTTACTCAGCCGTGGGCGGGTACGGCTACACCTTC,CASSYSAVGGYGYTF
NA,TRBV12-5,NA,TRBJ1-2,TGTGCTAGTGGTCCACAGGGCCATGGCTACACCTTC,CASGPQGHGYTF
TRBD2,TRBV27,NA,TRBJ2-1,TGTGCCAGCAGTTTATTAGGCGGGGGGCCGATGGAGCAGTTCTTC,CASSLLGGGPMEQFF
TRBD1,TRBV5-1,NA,TRBJ2-1,TGCGCCAGCAGCTTGCTGGCAAGGGACAGGGGGCGAACCTACAATGAGCAGTTCTTC,CASSLLARDRGRTYNEQFF
TRBD1,TRBV5-1,once,TRBJ1-2,TGCGCCAGCAGCCTAAATCTGGACAGGGCAAACTATGGCTACACCTTC,CASSLNLDRANYGYTF
NA,TRBV19,NA,TRBJ2-7,TGTGCCAGTAGTCCCCCAGGGGGGATACGCGAGCAGTACTTC,CASSPPGGIREQYF
NA,TRBV6-8,NA,TRBJ2-7,TGTGCCAGCAGTTACTCGAGACCGGGGGCCTACGAGCAGTACTTC,CASSYSRPGAYEQYF
TRBD2,TRBV10-3,once,TRBJ2-7,TGTGCCATCAGTGAGGAGCGGGGGAGGCCCTACGAGCAGTACTTC,CAISEERGRPYEQYF
NA,TRBV9,NA,TRBJ2-7,TGTGCCAGCAGCGGACGGCCAGGGGCCCTGTCCTACGAGCAGTACTTC,CASSGRPGALSYEQYF
NA,TRBV1,few,TRBJ2-7,TGCACCAGCAGCTGGGCTTGGTCCCTCTCCTACGAGCAGTACTTC,CTSSWAWSLSYEQYF
TRBD1,TRBV19,NA,TRBJ1-5,TGTGCCAGTAGTATAGGAAGGGGGACAGGGAATCAGCCCCAGCATTTT,CASSIGRGTGNQPQHF
NA,TRBV6-1,NA,TRBJ2-7,TGTGCCAGCAGGGATAAGAGACGGGATCCCTACGAGCAGTACTTC,CASRDKRRDPYEQYF
NA,TRBV11-3,NA,TRBJ2-2,TGTGCCAGCAGCCTAACCCATGAGGTCGGGGAGCTGTTTTTT,CASSLTHEVGELFF
NA,TRBV2,NA,TRBJ2-2,TGTGCCAGCAAGGGGGTGGTAACCGGGGAGCTGTTTTTT,CASKGVVTGELFF
TRBD1,TRBV29-1,NA,TRBJ1-2,TGCAGCGTTGATACGACAGGGCATTCATTCGGATTAAACTATGGCTACACCTTC,CSVDTTGHSFGLNYGYTF
NA,TRBV5-1,NA,TRBJ2-6,TGCGCCAGCAGGGGGCCCGGGACTGCGAGCTCTGGGGCCAACGTCCTGACTTTC,CASRGPGTASSGANVLTF
TRBD1,TRBV6-1,NA,TRBJ2-1,TGTGCCAGCCCTCGACAGGGGGCAGCGTACAATGAGCAGTTCTTC,CASPRQGAAYNEQFF
NA,TRBV19,NA,TRBJ1-1,TGTGCCAGTAGTACCCCGAGGGTGAACACTGAAGCTTTCTTT,CASSTPRVNTEAFF
NA,TRBV10-3,once,TRBJ2-1,TGTGCCAGCTCTAGACAGGGAGGCAATGAGCAGTTCTTC,CASSRQGGNEQFF
TRBD1,TRBV27,NA,TRBJ2-7,TGTGCCAGCCTCAATAGGCGGACAGGGGTAAACGAGCAGTACTTC,CASLNRRTGVNEQYF
TRBD1,TRBV12-5,NA,TRBJ1-2,TGTGCTAGTGGCCCGGGACAGGCCTTCTATGGCTACACCTTC,CASGPGQAFYGYTF
TRBD1,TRBV5-1,NA,TRBJ1-3,TGCGCCAGCAGCTTTCAGACAGGGGGCTCTGGAAACACCATATATTTT,CASSFQTGGSGNTIYF
NA,TRBV30,few,TRBJ1-2,TGTGCCTGGAGTGAGTTAGGGGGTAGAGGCTACACCTTC,CAWSELGGRGYTF
NA,TRBV5-1,NA,TRBJ1-1,TGCGCCAGCGGGGAGGCCAAGCCCGGCGAGAACAGTAGATTCGGAGCTTTCTTT,CASGEAKPGENSRFGAFF
TRBD1,TRBV5-1,NA,TRBJ2-3,TGCGCCACCCAAGGGGGACAGGGTGGATCAGATACGCAGTATTTT,CATQGGQGGSDTQYF
TRBD2,TRBV6-5,NA,TRBJ2-5,TGTGCCAGCAGTTGGACTAGCGGCCTTTCGGTGGAGACCCAGTACTTC,CASSWTSGLSVETQYF
TRBD2,TRBV9,NA,TRBJ2-7,TGTGCCAGCAGCGTTGGAGGGACTAGCGGGTTCTACGAGCAGTACTTC,CASSVGGTSGFYEQYF
NA,TRBV10-3,NA,TRBJ2-7,TGTGCCATCAGTGACGGTTGGGACGGGGAGGACTACGAGCAGTACTTC,CAISDGWDGEDYEQYF
TRBD1,TRBV6-6,NA,TRBJ1-2,TGTGCCAGCAGTTCCCTAAACAGGGGGTACTATGGCTACACCTTC,CASSSLNRGYYGYTF
TRBD1,TRBV12-5,NA,TRBJ1-1,TGTGCTAGTGGTTATTCGACAGGGAGTGGGCTAAACACTGAAGCTTTCTTT,CASGYSTGSGLNTEAFF
TRBD1,TRBV2,NA,TRBJ1-2,TGTGCCAGCCGACTCGAGGGGGCAGGGGCGAATTATGGCTACACCTTC,CASRLEGAGANYGYTF
TRBD1,TRBV7-9,once,TRBJ2-2,TGTGCCAGCAGCCGGGACAGCGCGAACACCGGGGAGCTGTTTTTT,CASSRDSANTGELFF
TRBD1,TRBV4-2,NA,TRBJ2-1,TGTGCCAGCAGCCCGCAATACAGGGGGCGCCACAATGAGCAGTTCTTC,CASSPQYRGRHNEQFF
TRBD1,TRBV4-1,NA,TRBJ2-7,TGCGCCAGCAGCCAAACAACCGGGACAGGAAACTACGAGCAGTACTTC,CASSQTTGTGNYEQYF
NA,TRBV30,NA,TRBJ1-3,TGTGCCTGGAGTGTAGCAGGAGGATCTGGAAACACCATATATTTT,CAWSVAGGSGNTIYF
NA,TRBV4-1,NA,TRBJ1-3,TGCGCCAGCAGCCAAGAACGGGACTCTGGAAACACCATATATTTT,CASSQERDSGNTIYF
NA,TRBV15,NA,TRBJ1-5,TGTGCCACCAGCAGGGGCAGCAATCAGCCCCAGCATTTT,CATSRGSNQPQHF
NA,TRBV5-1,NA,TRBJ1-1,TGCGCCAGCAGTGGGAAGGGGGAGTTTCGAGCTTTCTTT,CASSGKGEFRAFF
TRBD1,TRBV13,NA,TRBJ1-1,TGTGCCAGCAGCTTTCTAGGGACAGGGTACACTGAAGCTTTCTTT,CASSFLGTGYTEAFF
NA,TRBV4-1,NA,TRBJ1-2,TGCGCCAGCAGCCAAAAAGGACAGATCTATGGCTACACCTTC,CASSQKGQIYGYTF
TRBD1,TRBV5-6,NA,TRBJ1-2,TGTGCCAGCAGCTGGGCCAGACAGGGGGGTTATGGCTACACCTTC,CASSWARQGGYGYTF